This T cell receptor (beta chain) was obtained from a study of cytomegalovirus exposure and HLA in healthy donors. The PCR contained 60 Vbeta and 13 Jbeta primers. This table comes from immunoSEQ multiplex PCR, and its TCRdb copy is limited to in-frame clones, with some not included. Of some 180,000 clones listed, approximately 70% were seen once; the top ten hold roughly 1.9%. This clone has more than one count but fewer than ten. CDR1 and CDR2 (germline): MNHNY, SVGAGI (reference sequence). Trimming cost V 7 bases and J 5 bases, with 13 bases left between them. This CDR3 spans 13 amino acids. This sequence originates from a young woman in good health and CMV-seronegative. Specimen: PBMCs. The chain links TRBV6-6 to TRBJ2-3; D not certain. The CDR3 nucleotides read TGTGCCAGCATAGATACAGCTGTAGATACGCAGTATTTT. Its translation: CASIDTAVDTQYF.